These T cell receptor beta chains were read from a single sample in a study of human T cells and chemical hapten exposure. One entry per CDR3 protein, called by TCRdb with MiXCR from the RACE reads. The sample yields 300,000 to 450,000 distinct CDR3 sequences, about 5.4% seen once. The specimen was whole blood, collected in connection with sensitization to the hapten diphenylcyclopropenone (DPC). The receptors were gathered from a woman aged 18-30 years with alopecia areata. Some clones in this sample may be carry-over from other donors' samples. CDR3s include the opening cysteine and the closing phenylalanine or tryptophan. Each record gives: J gene, V gene, CDR3 protein.

TRBJ1-1 | TRBV6-5 | CASSLGHTAMNTEAFF
TRBJ1-1 | TRBV12-3/TRBV12-4 | CASTPGYSDTEAFF
TRBJ1-6 | TRBV10-3 | CATNEGSYNSPLHF
TRBJ1-1 | TRBV3-1 | CASSQRGAGNTEAFF
TRBJ2-1 | TRBV18 | CASSRPGLAGDSVGYNEQFF
TRBJ1-2 | TRBV12-3/TRBV12-4 | CASSFGAGGSYGYTF
TRBJ2-3 | TRBV5-1 | CASSSLTVDTDTQYF
TRBJ2-7 | TRBV4-2 | CASSQDWTGPFEKYF
TRBJ1-2 | TRBV29-1 | CSVEERTAHGYTF
TRBJ1-1 | TRBV29-1 | CSVGRENTEAFF
TRBJ1-2 | TRBV29-1 | CSVEYNRGPDYGYTF
TRBJ1-1 | TRBV5-6 | CASSTSRLYWNTEAFF
TRBJ1-1 | TRBV2 | CASSPTGAGFTEAFF
TRBJ2-7 | TRBV27 | CASSSQGLLYEQYF
TRBJ2-3 | TRBV7-2 | CASSLLLAGAADTQYF
TRBJ2-5 | TRBV5-1 | CASSLGPGQGGRTQYF
TRBJ2-7 | TRBV10-3 | CAILDTGTGGYEQYF
TRBJ1-1 | TRBV20-1 | CSARPSPGVEAFF